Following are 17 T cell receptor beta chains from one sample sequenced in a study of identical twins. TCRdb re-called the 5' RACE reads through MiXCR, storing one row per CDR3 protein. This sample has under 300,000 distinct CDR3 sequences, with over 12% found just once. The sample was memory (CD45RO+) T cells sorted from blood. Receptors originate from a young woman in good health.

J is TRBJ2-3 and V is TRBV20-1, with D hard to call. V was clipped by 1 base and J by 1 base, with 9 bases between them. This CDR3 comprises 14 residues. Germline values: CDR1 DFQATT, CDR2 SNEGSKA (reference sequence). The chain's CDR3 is CSARGIRGTDTQYF. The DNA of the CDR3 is TGCAGTGCTAGAGGAATTAGGGGCACAGATACGCAGTATTTT.

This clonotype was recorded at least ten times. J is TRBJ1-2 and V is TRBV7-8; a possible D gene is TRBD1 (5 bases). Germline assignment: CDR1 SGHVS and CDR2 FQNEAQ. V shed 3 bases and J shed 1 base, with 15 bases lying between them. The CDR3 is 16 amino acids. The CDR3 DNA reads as TGTGCCAGCAGCTTTTCACGGGGGTTGGTTAACTATGGCTACACCTTC. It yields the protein CASSFSRGLVNYGYTF. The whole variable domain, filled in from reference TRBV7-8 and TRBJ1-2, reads GAGVSQSPRYKVAKRGQDVALRCDPISGHVSLFWYQQALGQGPEFLTYFQNEAQLDKSGLPSDRFFAERPEGSVSTLKIQRTQQEDSAVYLCASSFSRGLVNYGYTFGSGTRLTVV.

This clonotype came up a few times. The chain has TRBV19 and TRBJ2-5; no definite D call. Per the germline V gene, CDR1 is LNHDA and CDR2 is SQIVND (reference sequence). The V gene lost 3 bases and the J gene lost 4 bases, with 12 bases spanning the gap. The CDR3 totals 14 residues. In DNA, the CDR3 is TGTGCCAGTAGTATTCTTTTTGGGATAGAGACCCAGTACTTC. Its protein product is CASSILFGIETQYF.

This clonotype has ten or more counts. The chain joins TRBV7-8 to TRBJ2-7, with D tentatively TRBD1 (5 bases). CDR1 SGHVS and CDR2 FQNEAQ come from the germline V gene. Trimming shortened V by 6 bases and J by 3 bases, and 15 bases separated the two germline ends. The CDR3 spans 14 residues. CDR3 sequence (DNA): TGTGCCAGCAGTTCTATTACAGGCGGCTACGAGCAGTACTTC. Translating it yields CASSSITGGYEQYF.

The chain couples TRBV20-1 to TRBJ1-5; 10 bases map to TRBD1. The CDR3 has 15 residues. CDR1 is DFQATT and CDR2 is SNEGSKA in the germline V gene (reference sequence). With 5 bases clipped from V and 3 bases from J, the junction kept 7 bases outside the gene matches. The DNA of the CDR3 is TGCAGTGCTCCCCTGACAGGGGGCCCCAATCAGCCCCAGCATTTT. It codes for CSAPLTGGPNQPQHF.

CDR3 sequence: CASRRTSQETQYF. The CDR3 bases are TGTGCCAGCAGGAGGACAAGCCAAGAGACCCAGTACTTC. The V and J genes are TRBV6-6 and TRBJ2-5, with D maybe TRBD1 (5 bases). The CDR3 covers 13 residues. V was shortened by 6 bases and J by 1 base, with 9 bases between the two germline ends. The germline V gene encodes CDR1 MNHNY and CDR2 SVGAGI (reference sequence).

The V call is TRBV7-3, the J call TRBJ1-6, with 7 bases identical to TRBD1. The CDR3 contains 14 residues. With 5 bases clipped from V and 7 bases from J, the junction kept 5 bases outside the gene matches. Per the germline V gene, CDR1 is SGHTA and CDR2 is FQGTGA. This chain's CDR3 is CASSLGQSNSPLHF. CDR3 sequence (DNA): TGTGCCAGCAGCCTGGGACAGTCCAATTCACCCCTCCACTTT.

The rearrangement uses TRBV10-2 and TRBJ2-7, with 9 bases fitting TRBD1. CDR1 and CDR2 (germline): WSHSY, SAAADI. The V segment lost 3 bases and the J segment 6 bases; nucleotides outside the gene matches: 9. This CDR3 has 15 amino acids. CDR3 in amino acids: CASSEPPDRGGEQYF. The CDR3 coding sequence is TGCGCCAGCAGTGAACCCCCGGACAGGGGTGGCGAGCAGTACTTC.

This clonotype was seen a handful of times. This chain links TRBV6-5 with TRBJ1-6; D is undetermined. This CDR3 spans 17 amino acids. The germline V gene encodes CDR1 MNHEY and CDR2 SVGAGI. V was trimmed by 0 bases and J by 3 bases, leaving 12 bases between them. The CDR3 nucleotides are TGTGCCAGCAGTTACTCGCCCCTCCGGGGCTATAATTCACCCCTCCACTTT. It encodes CASSYSPLRGYNSPLHF.

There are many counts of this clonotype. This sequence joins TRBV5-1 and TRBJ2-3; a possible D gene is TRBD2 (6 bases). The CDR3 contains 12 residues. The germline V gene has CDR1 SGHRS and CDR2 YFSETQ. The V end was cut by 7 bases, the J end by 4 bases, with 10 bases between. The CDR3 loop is CASFGGADTQYF. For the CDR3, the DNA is TGCGCCAGCTTCGGGGGAGCAGATACGCAGTATTTT.

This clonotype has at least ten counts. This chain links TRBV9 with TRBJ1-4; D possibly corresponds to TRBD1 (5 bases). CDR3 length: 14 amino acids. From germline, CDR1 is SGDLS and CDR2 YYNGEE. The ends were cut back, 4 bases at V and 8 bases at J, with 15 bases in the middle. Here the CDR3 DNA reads TGTGCCAGCAGCAGGACGGGGCAAAGCGAAAAACTGTTTTTT. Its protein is CASSRTGQSEKLFF.

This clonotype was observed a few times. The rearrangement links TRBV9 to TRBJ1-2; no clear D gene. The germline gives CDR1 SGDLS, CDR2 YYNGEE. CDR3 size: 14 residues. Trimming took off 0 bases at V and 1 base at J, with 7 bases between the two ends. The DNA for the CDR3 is TGTGCCAGCAGCGTAGCTAGCAGTAACTATGGCTACACCTTC. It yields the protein CASSVASSNYGYTF.

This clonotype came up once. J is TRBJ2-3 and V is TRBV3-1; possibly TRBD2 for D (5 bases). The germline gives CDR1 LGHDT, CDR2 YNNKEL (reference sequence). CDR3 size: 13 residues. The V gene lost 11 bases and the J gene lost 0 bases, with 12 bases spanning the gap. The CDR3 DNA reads TGTGCCGTCCTAGCCGAGAGCACAGATACGCAGTATTTT. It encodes CAVLAESTDTQYF.

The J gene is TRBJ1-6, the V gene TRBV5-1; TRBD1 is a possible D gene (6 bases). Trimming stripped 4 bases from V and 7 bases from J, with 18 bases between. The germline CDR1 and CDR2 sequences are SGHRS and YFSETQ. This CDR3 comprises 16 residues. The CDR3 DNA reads TGCGCCAGCAGCGCCTCGGACAGACAGTACAATTCACCCCTCCACTTT. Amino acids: CASSASDRQYNSPLHF.

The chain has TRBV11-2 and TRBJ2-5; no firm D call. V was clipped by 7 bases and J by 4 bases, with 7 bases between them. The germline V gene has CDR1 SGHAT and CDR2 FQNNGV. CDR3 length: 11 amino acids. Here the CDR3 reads CASKTGETQYF. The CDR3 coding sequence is TGTGCCAGCAAAACGGGAGAGACCCAGTACTTC. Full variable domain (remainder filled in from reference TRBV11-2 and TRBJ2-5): EAGVAQSPRYKIIEKRQSVAFWCNPISGHATLYWYQQILGQGPKLLIQFQNNGVVDDSQLPKDRFSAERLKGVDSTLKIQPAKLEDSAVYLCASKTGETQYFGPGTRLLVL.

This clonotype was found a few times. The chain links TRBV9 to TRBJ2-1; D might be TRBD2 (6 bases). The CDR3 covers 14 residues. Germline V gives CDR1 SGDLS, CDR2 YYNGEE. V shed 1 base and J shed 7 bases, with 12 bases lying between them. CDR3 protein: CASSVTGSLNEQFF. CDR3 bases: TGTGCCAGCAGCGTAACCGGGAGTTTGAATGAGCAGTTCTTC.

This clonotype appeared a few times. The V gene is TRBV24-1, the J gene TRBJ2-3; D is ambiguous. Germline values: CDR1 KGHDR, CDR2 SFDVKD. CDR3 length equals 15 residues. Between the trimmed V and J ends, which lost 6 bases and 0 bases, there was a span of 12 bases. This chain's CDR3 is CATSLGGASTDTQYF. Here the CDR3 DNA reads TGTGCCACCAGTCTGGGCGGTGCTAGCACAGATACGCAGTATTTT.